The present TCR beta chain was sequenced within a study of blood T cell repertoires in COVID-19. In the study overall: The United States, Italy and Spain were the sources of the acute and convalescent COVID-19 samples.

Original analysis: Estimated nucleated cell counts came from reference gene primer amplification. Produced via immunoSEQ multiplex PCR; TCRdb's table is partial and in-frame only. V, J and clone size derive from that table, while D and trimming were established from the DNA sequence. The sample lists fewer than 75,000 clones, roughly three quarters occurring once. There are many counts of this clone. CDR3 length: 17 amino acids. The ends were cut back, 6 bases at V and 0 bases at J, with 18 bases in the middle. Germline CDR1 and CDR2: ENHRY and SYGVKD. V and J are TRBV10-3 and TRBJ1-3; weak D call: TRBD1 (6 bases). The sequenced sample consisted of peripheral blood. This TCR derives from a man aged 55 to 69 with acute or convalescent COVID-19. The CDR3: CAISQGSSYSSGNTIYF. The CDR3 nucleotides are TGTGCCATCAGCCAGGGGTCCTCGTATAGCTCTGGAAACACCATATATTTT.